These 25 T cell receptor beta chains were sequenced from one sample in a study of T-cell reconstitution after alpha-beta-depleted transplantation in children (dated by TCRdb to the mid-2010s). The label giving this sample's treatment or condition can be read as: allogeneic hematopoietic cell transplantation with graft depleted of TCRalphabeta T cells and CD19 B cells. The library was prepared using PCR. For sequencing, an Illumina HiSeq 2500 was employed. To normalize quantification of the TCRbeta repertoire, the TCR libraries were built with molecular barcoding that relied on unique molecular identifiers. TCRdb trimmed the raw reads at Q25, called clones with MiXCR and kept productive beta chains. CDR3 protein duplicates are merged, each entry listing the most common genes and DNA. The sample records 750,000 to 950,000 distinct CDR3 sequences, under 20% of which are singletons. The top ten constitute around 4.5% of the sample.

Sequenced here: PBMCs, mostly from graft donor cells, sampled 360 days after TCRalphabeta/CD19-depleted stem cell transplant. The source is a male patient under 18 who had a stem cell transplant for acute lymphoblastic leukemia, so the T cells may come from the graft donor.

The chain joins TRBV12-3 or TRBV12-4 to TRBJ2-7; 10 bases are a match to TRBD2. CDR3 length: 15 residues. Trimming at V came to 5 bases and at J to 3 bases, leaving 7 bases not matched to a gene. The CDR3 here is CASSPLGLADYEQYF. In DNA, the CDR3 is TGTGCCAGCAGTCCCCTCGGACTAGCGGACTACGAGCAGTACTTC.

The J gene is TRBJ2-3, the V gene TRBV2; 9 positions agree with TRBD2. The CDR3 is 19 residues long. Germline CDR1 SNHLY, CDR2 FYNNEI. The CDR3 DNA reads TGTACCATCTGTTTAACGGGACTAGCCTCCCCACTTTTCACAGATACGCAGTATTTT. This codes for CTICLTGLASPLFTDTQYF.

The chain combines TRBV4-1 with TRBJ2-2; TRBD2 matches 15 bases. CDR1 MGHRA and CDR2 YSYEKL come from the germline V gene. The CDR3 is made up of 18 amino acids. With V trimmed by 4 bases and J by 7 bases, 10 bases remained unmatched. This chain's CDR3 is CASSPVGLAGGPVGELFF. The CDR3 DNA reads TGCGCCAGCAGCCCTGTCGGACTAGCGGGAGGGCCTGTCGGGGAGCTGTTTTTT.

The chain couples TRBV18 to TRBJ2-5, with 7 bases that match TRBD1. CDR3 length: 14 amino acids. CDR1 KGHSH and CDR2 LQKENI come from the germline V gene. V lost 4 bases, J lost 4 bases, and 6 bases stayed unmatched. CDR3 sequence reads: CASSRGQMGETQYF. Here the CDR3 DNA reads TGTGCCAGCTCACGGGGACAGATGGGAGAGACCCAGTACTTC.

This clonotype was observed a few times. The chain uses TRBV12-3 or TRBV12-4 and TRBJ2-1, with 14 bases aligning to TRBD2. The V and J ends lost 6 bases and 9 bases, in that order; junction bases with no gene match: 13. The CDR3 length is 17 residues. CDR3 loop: CASSLWGLAGALGEQFF. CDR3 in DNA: TGTGCCAGCAGCCTTTGGGGACTAGCGGGGGCTCTGGGTGAGCAGTTCTTC.

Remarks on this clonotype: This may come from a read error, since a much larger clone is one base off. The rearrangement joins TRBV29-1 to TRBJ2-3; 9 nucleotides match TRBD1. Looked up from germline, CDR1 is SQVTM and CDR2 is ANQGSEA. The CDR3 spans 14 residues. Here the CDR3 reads CGVLRDRATDTQYF. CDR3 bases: TGCGGCGTTCTCCGGGACAGGGCCACAGATACGCAGTATTTT.

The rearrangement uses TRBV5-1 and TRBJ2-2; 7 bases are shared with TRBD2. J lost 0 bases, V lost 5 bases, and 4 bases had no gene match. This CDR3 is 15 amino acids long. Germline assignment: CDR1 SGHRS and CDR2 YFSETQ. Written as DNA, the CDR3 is TGCGCCAGCAGAGGGCTAGCGGCGAACACCGGGGAGCTGTTTTTT. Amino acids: CASRGLAANTGELFF.

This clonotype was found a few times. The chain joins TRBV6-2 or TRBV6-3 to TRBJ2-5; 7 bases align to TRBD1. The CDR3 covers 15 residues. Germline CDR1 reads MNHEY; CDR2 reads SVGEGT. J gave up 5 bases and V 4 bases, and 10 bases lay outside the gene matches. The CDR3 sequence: CASSSLRSRGETQYF. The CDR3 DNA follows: TGTGCCAGCAGTTCTCTCAGGAGCAGGGGGGAGACCCAGTACTTC.

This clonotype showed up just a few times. The CDR3 DNA follows: TGTGCCAGTTACGTAGCGGGAGGAGGTGGAGAGCAGTTCTTC. It is translated as CASYVAGGGGEQFF. V gene TRBV11-2 combines with J gene TRBJ2-1, with 10 bases that match TRBD2. The junction had 12 bases not matched to a gene; V was cut back by 9 bases and J by 10 bases. CDR1 is SGHAT, CDR2 FQNNGV, per germline. The CDR3 consists of 14 residues.

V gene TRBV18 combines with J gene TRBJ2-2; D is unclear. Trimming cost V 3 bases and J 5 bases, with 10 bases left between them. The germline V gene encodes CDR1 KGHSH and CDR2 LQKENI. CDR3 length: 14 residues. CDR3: CASSPLDRTGELFF. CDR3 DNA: TGTGCCAGCTCACCTCTGGACCGAACCGGGGAGCTGTTTTTT.

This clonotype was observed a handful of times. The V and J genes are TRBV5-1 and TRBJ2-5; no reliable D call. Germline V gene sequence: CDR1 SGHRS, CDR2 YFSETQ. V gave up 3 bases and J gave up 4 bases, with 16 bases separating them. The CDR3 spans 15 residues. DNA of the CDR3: TGCGCCAGCAGCTCCGGAAACCTCCGAGGAGAGACCCAGTACTTC. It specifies CASSSGNLRGETQYF.

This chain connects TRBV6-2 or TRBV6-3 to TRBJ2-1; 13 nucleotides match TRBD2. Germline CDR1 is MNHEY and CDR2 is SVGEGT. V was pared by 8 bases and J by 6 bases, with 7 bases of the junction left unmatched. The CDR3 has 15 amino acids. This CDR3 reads CASQLRTSGGNEQFF. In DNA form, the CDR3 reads TGTGCCAGCCAACTCCGGACTAGCGGGGGCAATGAGCAGTTCTTC.

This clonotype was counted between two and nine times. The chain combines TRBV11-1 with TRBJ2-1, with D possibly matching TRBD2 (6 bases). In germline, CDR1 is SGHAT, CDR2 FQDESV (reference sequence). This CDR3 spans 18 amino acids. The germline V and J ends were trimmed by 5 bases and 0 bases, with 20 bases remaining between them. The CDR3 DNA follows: TGTGCCAGCAGCCCGAAAAGGGCGGGACCAAGCTCCTACAATGAGCAGTTCTTC. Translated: CASSPKRAGPSSYNEQFF.

The DNA for the CDR3 is TGTGCCAGCAGTTTCAAGGCAGGGCCTCTCCTCTCTGGGGCCAACGTCCTGACTTTC. Translated, it gives CASSFKAGPLLSGANVLTF. This sequence joins TRBV27 and TRBJ2-6; D may be TRBD1 (5 bases). The CDR3 extends over 19 amino acids. Germline lookup yields CDR1 MNHEY and CDR2 SMNVEV (reference sequence). V lost 3 bases and J lost 0, with 18 bases in between.

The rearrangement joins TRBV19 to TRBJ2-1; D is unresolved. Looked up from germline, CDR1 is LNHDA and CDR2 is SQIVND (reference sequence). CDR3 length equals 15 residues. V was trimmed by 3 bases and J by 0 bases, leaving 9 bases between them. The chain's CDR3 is CASSIGSFSYNEQFF. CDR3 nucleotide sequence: TGTGCCAGTAGTATCGGGTCTTTCTCCTACAATGAGCAGTTCTTC.

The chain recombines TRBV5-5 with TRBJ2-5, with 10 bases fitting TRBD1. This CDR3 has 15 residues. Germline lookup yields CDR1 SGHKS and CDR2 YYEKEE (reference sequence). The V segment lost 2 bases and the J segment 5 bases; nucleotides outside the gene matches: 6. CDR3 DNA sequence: TGTGCCAGCAGCTTTGACAGGGGGCAGGTGGAGACCCAGTACTTC. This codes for CASSFDRGQVETQYF.

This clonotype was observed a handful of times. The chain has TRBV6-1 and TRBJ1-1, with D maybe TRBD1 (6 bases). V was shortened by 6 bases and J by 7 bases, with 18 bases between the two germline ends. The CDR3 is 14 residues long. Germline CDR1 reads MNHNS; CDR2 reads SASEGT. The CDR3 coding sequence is TGTGCCAGCAGAAAACTGACAGGCCTTCTTGAAGCTTTCTTT. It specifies CASRKLTGLLEAFF.

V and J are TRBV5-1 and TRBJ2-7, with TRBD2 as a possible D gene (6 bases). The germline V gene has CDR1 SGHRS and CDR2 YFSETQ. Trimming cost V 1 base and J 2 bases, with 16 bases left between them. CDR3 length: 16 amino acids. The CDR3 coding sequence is TGCGCCAGCAGCTTGAACCGGGGCGGAGGGGCCTACGAGCAGTACTTC. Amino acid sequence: CASSLNRGGGAYEQYF.

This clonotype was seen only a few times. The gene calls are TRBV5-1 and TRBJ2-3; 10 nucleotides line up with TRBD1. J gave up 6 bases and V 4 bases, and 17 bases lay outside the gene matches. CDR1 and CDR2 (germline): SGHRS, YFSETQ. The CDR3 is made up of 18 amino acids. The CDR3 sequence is CASSRYPGQGTGRDTQYF. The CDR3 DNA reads TGCGCCAGCAGCCGATATCCGGGACAGGGGACGGGCAGGGATACGCAGTATTTT.

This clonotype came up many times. The CDR3, as DNA: TGCGCCAGCAGCTTGGTCGCGGGCCGGGAGACCCAGTACTTC. Translation gives CASSLVAGRETQYF. V and J are TRBV5-1 and TRBJ2-5, with D perhaps matching TRBD2 (5 bases). Trimming removed 0 bases from V and 5 bases from J, with 11 bases in between. This CDR3 spans 14 amino acids. Germline CDR1 and CDR2: SGHRS and YFSETQ.

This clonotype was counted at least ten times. The CDR3 sequence is CASSPSVAKNIQYF. The CDR3 coding sequence is TGTGCCAGCAGTCCGTCGGTAGCCAAAAACATTCAGTACTTC. This chain connects TRBV6-1 to TRBJ2-4; the D is unclear. V lost 5 bases, J lost 0 bases, and 8 bases lay in between. The germline V gene has CDR1 MNHNS and CDR2 SASEGT. The CDR3 length is 14 residues.

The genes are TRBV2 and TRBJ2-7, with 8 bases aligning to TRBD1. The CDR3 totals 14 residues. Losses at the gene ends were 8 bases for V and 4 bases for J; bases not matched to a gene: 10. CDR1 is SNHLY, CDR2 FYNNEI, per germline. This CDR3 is CASSDRGGIYEQYF. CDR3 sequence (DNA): TGTGCCAGCTCAGACAGGGGCGGAATTTACGAGCAGTACTTC. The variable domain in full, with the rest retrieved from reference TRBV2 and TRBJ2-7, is EPEVTQTPSHQVTQMGQEVILRCVPISNHLYFYWYRQILGQKVEFLVSFYNNEISEKSEIFDDQFSVERPDGSNFTLKIRSTKLEDSAMYFCASSDRGGIYEQYFGPGTRLTVT.

CDR3 DNA sequence: TGTGCCAGCAGCGGGATCGAGGGCAATCAGCCCCAGCATTTT. Protein sequence: CASSGIEGNQPQHF. This sequence joins TRBV7-9 and TRBJ1-5; D not resolved. Looked up from germline, CDR1 is SEHNR and CDR2 is FQNEAQ (reference sequence). V lost 5 bases to trimming and J lost 2 bases, with 10 bases between them. This CDR3 is 14 amino acids long.

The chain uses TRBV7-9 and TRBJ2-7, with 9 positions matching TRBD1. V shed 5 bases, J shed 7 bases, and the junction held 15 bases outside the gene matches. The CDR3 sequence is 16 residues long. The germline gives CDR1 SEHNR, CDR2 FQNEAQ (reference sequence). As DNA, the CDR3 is TGTGCCAGCAGCCCTCCGGGACAGGGAGAATCGGGAGAGCAGTACTTC. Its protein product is CASSPPGQGESGEQYF. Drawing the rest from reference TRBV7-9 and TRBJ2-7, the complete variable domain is DTGVSQNPRHKITKRGQNVTFRCDPISEHNRLYWYRQTLGQGPEFLTYFQNEAQLEKSRLLSDRFSAERPKGSFSTLEIQRTEQGDSAMYLCASSPPGQGESGEQYFGPGTRLTVT.

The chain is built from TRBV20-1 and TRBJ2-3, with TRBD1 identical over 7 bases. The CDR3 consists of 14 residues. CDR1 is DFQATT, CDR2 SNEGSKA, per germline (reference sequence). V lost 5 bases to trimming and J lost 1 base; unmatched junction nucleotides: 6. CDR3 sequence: CSASQGYGTDTQYF. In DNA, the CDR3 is TGCAGTGCTTCACAGGGGTACGGCACAGATACGCAGTATTTT.